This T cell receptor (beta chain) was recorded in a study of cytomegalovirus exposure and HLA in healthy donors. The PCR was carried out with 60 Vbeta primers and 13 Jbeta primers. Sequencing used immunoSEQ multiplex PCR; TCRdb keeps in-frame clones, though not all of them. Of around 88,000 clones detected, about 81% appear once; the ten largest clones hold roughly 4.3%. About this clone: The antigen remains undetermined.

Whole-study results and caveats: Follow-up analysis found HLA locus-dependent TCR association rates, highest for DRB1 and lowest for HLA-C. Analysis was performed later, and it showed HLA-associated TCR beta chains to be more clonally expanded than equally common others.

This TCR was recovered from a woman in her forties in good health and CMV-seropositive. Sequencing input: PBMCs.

CDR3 in amino acids: CASSLDTGNTDTQYF. The DNA of the CDR3 is TGTGCCAGCAGCTTAGATACAGGGAACACAGATACGCAGTATTTT. This chain connects TRBV5-6 to TRBJ2-3; possibly TRBD1 for D (6 bases). The V and J ends lost 2 bases and 2 bases respectively, with 12 bases between them. Germline CDR1 reads SGHDT; CDR2 reads YYEEEE. This CDR3 comprises 15 residues.